This entry lists 29 T cell receptor beta chains sequenced from one sample in a study of blood T cell repertoires in COVID-19. The data were produced by immunoSEQ multiplex PCR, yet TCRdb's version contains in-frame clones alone and is incomplete. The table records 200,000 to 250,000 clones, 82% of them present only once. The material sequenced was peripheral blood. All receptors derive from a woman between 70 and 85 years old with COVID-19, enrolled during active disease.

The V call is TRBV2, the J call TRBJ1-2; D perhaps matches TRBD1 (6 bases). Looked up from germline, CDR1 is SNHLY and CDR2 is FYNNEI. The V gene lost 4 bases and the J gene lost 0 bases, with 15 bases spanning the gap. CDR3 length: 16 amino acids. CDR3 protein: CASSVTAKGANYGYTF. The CDR3 DNA sequence: TGTGCCAGCAGTGTAACGGCTAAGGGGGCTAACTATGGCTACACCTTC.

The V and J genes are TRBV11-2 and TRBJ2-7; a possible D gene is TRBD1 (6 bases). Trimming removed 4 bases at V and 1 base at J, with 11 bases between. The CDR3 is made up of 14 amino acids. Per germline, CDR1 SGHAT and CDR2 FQNNGV. As DNA, the CDR3 is TGTGCCAGCAGCTCACAGGGTCGGTCCTACGAGCAGTACTTC. Its protein is CASSSQGRSYEQYF.

This clone was seen just once. The gene calls are TRBV19 and TRBJ1-2; a weak D match, TRBD1 (5 bases). The V gene lost 1 base and the J gene lost 4 bases, with 16 bases spanning the gap. The V gene's germline CDR1 is LNHDA and CDR2 SQIVND (reference sequence). The CDR3 is 16 residues long. The CDR3 DNA reads as TGTGCCAGTAGTATAGGTCGAACAGGTATTCGCTATGGCTACACCTTC. It codes for CASSIGRTGIRYGYTF.

The chain carries TRBV10-1 and TRBJ2-3, with 12 positions matching TRBD2. CDR1 is WNHNN, CDR2 SYGVQD, per germline (reference sequence). The CDR3 extends over 13 amino acids. J was trimmed by 7 bases and V by 11 bases; bases with no gene match: 7. The CDR3 sequence is CAHGTSGRYTQYF. CDR3 coding DNA: TGCGCCCATGGGACTAGCGGGCGCTATACGCAGTATTTT.

The genes are TRBV12-3 or TRBV12-4 and TRBJ1-1, with D tentatively TRBD1 (6 bases). V gave up 4 bases and J gave up 9 bases, with 15 bases separating them. The CDR3 covers 13 residues. CDR3 sequence (DNA): TGTGCCAGCAGTTCGGAACCGGGACAAAAAGCTTTCTTT. Protein product: CASSSEPGQKAFF.

The rearrangement uses TRBV6-4 and TRBJ2-1; 8 bases match TRBD1. This CDR3 comprises 18 residues. CDR1 MRHNA and CDR2 SNTAGT come from the germline V gene. Trimming removed 7 bases from V and 1 base from J; junction bases left unmatched: 15. CDR3: CASTTILQDRESYNEQFF. The CDR3 DNA reads TGTGCCAGCACCACCATTCTCCAGGACAGGGAATCCTACAATGAGCAGTTCTTC.

This rearrangement joins TRBV4-3 to TRBJ2-7, with 7 bases matching TRBD1. CDR3 size: 15 residues. J was trimmed by 0 bases and V by 6 bases; bases with no gene match: 8. Germline V gene data show CDR1 as LGHNA and CDR2 as YSLEER. The chain's CDR3 is CASSLETGLSYEQYF. The CDR3 DNA is TGCGCCAGCAGTCTAGAGACAGGGCTCTCCTACGAGCAGTACTTC.

This clone was detected a few times. The V gene is TRBV12-1, the J gene TRBJ2-7; TRBD1, as called in the table, went unchecked against the DNA. TRBV12-1 is a pseudogene. The CDR3 length is 15 residues. The CDR3 here is CASSFGTGCGYEQYF. The CDR3, as DNA: TGTGCCAGCAGCTTTGGAACAGGTTGTGGCTACGAGCAGTACTTC.

This clone was counted between two and nine times. One end of the junction fails to match germline, which may point to a read error. CDR3 in amino acids: CASSLDGTGRGWAF. The CDR3 nucleotides are TGTGCCAGCAGTTTAGATGGGACAGGACGGGGATGGGCCTTT. The rearrangement joins TRBV28 to TRBJ1-3; 8 nucleotides align to TRBD1. The CDR3 spans 14 residues. Germline V gene sequence: CDR1 MDHEN, CDR2 SYDVKM.

The chain has TRBV5-1 and TRBJ2-3; TRBD2 aligns across 7 bases. The V gene end was trimmed by 5 bases and the J gene end by 6 bases; junction bases not matched to a gene: 9. This CDR3 spans 14 amino acids. Looked up from germline, CDR1 is SGHRS and CDR2 is YFSETQ. CDR3 sequence: CASRIRNSGDTQYF. CDR3 sequence (DNA): TGCGCCAGCAGGATCAGAAATAGCGGGGATACGCAGTATTTT.

The DNA of the CDR3 is TGTGCCAGCACCCCCGGGGAAGGCAATCAGCCCCAGCATTTT. Residues: CASTPGEGNQPQHF. The V call is TRBV2, the J call TRBJ1-5; no firm D call. This CDR3 comprises 14 residues. CDR1 and CDR2 (germline): SNHLY, FYNNEI. V lost 7 bases to trimming and J lost 2 bases, with 12 bases between them.

The chain combines TRBV6-2 or TRBV6-3 with TRBJ1-5; D not resolved. CDR1 and CDR2 from the germline V gene are MNHEY and SVGEGT. This CDR3 is 13 amino acids long. The V gene lost 2 bases and the J gene lost 4 bases, with 6 bases spanning the gap. As DNA, the CDR3 is TGTGCCAGCAGTTACGACGGGAATCAGCCCCAGCATTTT. It specifies CASSYDGNQPQHF.

V and J are TRBV3-1 (or the pseudogene TRBV3-2) and TRBJ1-4, with D hard to call. CDR3 size: 14 residues. V was trimmed by 2 bases and J by 8 bases, leaving 12 bases between them. Germline V CDR1 and CDR2: LGHDT, YNNKEL (reference sequence). Written as DNA, the CDR3 is TGTGCCAGCAGCCAATCCTATCGGGGAGAAAAACTGTTTTTT. Protein: CASSQSYRGEKLFF.

The chain uses TRBV5-1 and TRBJ1-1, with D possibly being TRBD1 (6 bases). CDR3 length: 16 amino acids. Germline assignment: CDR1 SGHRS and CDR2 YFSETQ. Trimming pared 7 bases from V and 0 bases from J, leaving 19 bases between. CDR3 sequence: CASRATGSPMNTEAFF. CDR3 bases: TGCGCCAGCCGAGCCACAGGGTCCCCCATGAACACTGAAGCTTTCTTT.

The chain joins TRBV27 to TRBJ2-5, with TRBD2 as a possible D gene (5 bases). V shed 5 bases and J shed 2 bases, with 15 bases lying between them. This CDR3 has 15 residues. CDR1 is MNHEY and CDR2 is SMNVEV in the germline V gene (reference sequence). CDR3 bases: TGTGCCAGCAGTCCCTGGGCGCCGGGGCAAGAGACCCAGTACTTC. Translating gives CASSPWAPGQETQYF.

The V call is TRBV15, the J call TRBJ1-5, with D unresolved. Germline loops: CDR1 LNHNV, CDR2 YYDKDF (reference sequence). This CDR3 region has 13 residues. V gave up 5 bases and J gave up 3 bases, with 8 bases separating them. CDR3 sequence reads: CATSAVANQPQHF. CDR3 DNA: TGTGCCACCAGCGCCGTAGCCAATCAGCCCCAGCATTTT.

The genes are TRBV29-1 and TRBJ1-1; no reliable D call. Trimming took off 7 bases at V and 4 bases at J, with 16 bases between the two ends. The CDR3 totals 13 residues. CDR1 is SQVTM, CDR2 ANQGSEA, per germline. CDR3 residues: CSALLLVRTEAFF. Here the CDR3 DNA reads TGCAGCGCACTCCTCTTGGTTCGCACTGAAGCTTTCTTT.

The J gene is TRBJ2-7, the V gene TRBV5-1; 8 bases are shared with TRBD1. This CDR3 has 15 amino acids. Trimming at V came to 0 bases and at J to 3 bases, leaving 5 bases not matched to a gene. In germline, CDR1 is SGHRS, CDR2 YFSETQ. This CDR3 reads CASSLGQGRFYEQYF. The CDR3 DNA reads TGCGCCAGCAGCTTGGGACAGGGGAGGTTCTACGAGCAGTACTTC.

J is TRBJ2-5 and V is TRBV9; 8 positions match TRBD1. The CDR3 loop spans 14 amino acids. Germline V CDR1 and CDR2: SGDLS, YYNGEE. With V trimmed by 4 bases and J by 5 bases, 7 bases remained unmatched. As DNA, the CDR3 is TGTGCCAGCAGCATCGGACAGGGCGCCGAGACCCAGTACTTC. Translating it yields CASSIGQGAETQYF.

The genes are TRBV7-2 and TRBJ1-5; the D is unclear. Deletions cut 5 bases from V and 3 bases from J, with 14 bases between. Per the germline V gene, CDR1 is SGHTA and CDR2 is FQGNSA. The CDR3 sequence is 15 residues long. CDR3 DNA sequence: TGTGCCAGCAGCCATACCGGGAACCTCAATCAGCCCCAGCATTTT. It yields the protein CASSHTGNLNQPQHF.

V usage is TRBV19 and J usage is TRBJ1-5, with D possibly matching TRBD1 (5 bases). V dropped 8 bases and J dropped 4 bases, with 18 bases sitting between them. Germline V gives CDR1 LNHDA, CDR2 SQIVND (reference sequence). This CDR3 spans 15 amino acids. This CDR3 reads CASRFGSNRNQPQHF. DNA for the CDR3: TGTGCCAGTCGGTTTGGGTCCAACAGGAATCAGCCCCAGCATTTT.

This chain links TRBV28 with TRBJ1-4, with D possibly TRBD1 on 5 matching bases. The length of the CDR3 is 17 residues. From germline, CDR1 is MDHEN and CDR2 SYDVKM. With 6 bases removed from V and 0 bases from J, the gap between germline ends came to 17 bases. CDR3 sequence (DNA): TGTGCCAGCAGCAAGGGGTGGGGCGGTGCAACTAATGAAAAACTGTTTTTT. Protein: CASSKGWGGATNEKLFF. Complete variable domain (other parts from reference TRBV28 and TRBJ1-4): DVKVTQSSRYLVKRTGEKVFLECVQDMDHENMFWYRQDPGLGLRLIYFSYDVKMKEKGDIPEGYSVSREKKERFSLILESASTNQTSMYLCASSKGWGGATNEKLFFGSGTQLSVL.

The rearrangement uses TRBV19 and TRBJ2-6; tentative D call: TRBD1 (8 bases). The V end lost 6 bases, the J end lost 4 bases, and 25 bases lay between the germline ends. Germline V lookup: CDR1 LNHDA, CDR2 SQIVND (reference sequence). The CDR3 contains 19 residues. The CDR3 DNA is TGTGCCAGTAGCCTAGGGGAGGGCAGGGGGCTTAAAGGGGCCAACGTCCTGACTTTC. Its protein product is CASSLGEGRGLKGANVLTF.

The DNA for the CDR3 is TGTGCCACCAGTGACCGTCTAGGGGCGGGGGAAACACAAGATACGCAGTATTTT. It yields the protein CATSDRLGAGETQDTQYF. The genes are TRBV24-1 and TRBJ2-3, with 7 bases identical to TRBD2. Trimming cost V 4 bases and J 5 bases; bases outside gene matches: 17. The CDR3 contains 18 residues. Germline V gene sequence: CDR1 KGHDR, CDR2 SFDVKD.

The V and J genes are TRBV6-5 and TRBJ2-3; the D gene is possibly TRBD1 (5 bases). Trimming stripped 2 bases from V and 3 bases from J, with 12 bases between. The CDR3 spans 15 residues. CDR1 and CDR2 (germline): MNHEY, SVGAGI. CDR3 sequence reads: CASSYTGLATDTQYF. CDR3 bases: TGTGCCAGCAGTTACACAGGTCTTGCAACAGATACGCAGTATTTT.

The chain has TRBV27 and TRBJ1-4; TRBD1 agrees at 9 bases. From germline, CDR1 is MNHEY and CDR2 SMNVEV (reference sequence). The CDR3 is made up of 13 amino acids. The junction had 8 bases not matched to a gene; V was cut back by 5 bases and J by 13 bases. The CDR3 reads CASSGTGPRILFF. The CDR3 coding sequence is TGTGCCAGCAGTGGGACAGGGCCCCGTATACTGTTTTTT.

The gene calls are TRBV19 and TRBJ1-5; 7 positions match TRBD1. This CDR3 has 15 residues. V lost 6 bases to trimming and J lost 5 bases; unmatched junction nucleotides: 10. Germline assignment: CDR1 LNHDA and CDR2 SQIVND (reference sequence). The CDR3 nucleotides are TGTGCCAGTAGCGACGGGGCAGGGGGATATCAGCCCCAGCATTTT. Protein sequence: CASSDGAGGYQPQHF. Filled out from reference TRBV19 and TRBJ1-5, the complete variable domain reads DGGITQSPKYLFRKEGQNVTLSCEQNLNHDAMYWYRQDPGQGLRLIYYSQIVNDFQKGDIAEGYSVSREKKESFPLTVTSAQKNPTAFYLCASSDGAGGYQPQHFGDGTRLSIL.

This chain connects TRBV18 to TRBJ1-2; possible D gene TRBD1, 6 bases. Germline V gene sequence: CDR1 KGHSH, CDR2 LQKENI. V was clipped by 4 bases and J by 8 bases, with 17 bases between them. The CDR3 covers 14 residues. The CDR3 sequence is CASSQGTPGTGYTF. The DNA for the CDR3 is TGTGCCAGCTCACAAGGGACACCGGGGACGGGCTACACCTTC.

The chain links TRBV5-4 to TRBJ2-7, with TRBD2 identical over 15 bases. Trimming cost V 4 bases and J 0 bases; bases outside gene matches: 8. Germline values: CDR1 SGHNT, CDR2 YYREEE (reference sequence). This CDR3 has 18 amino acids. The CDR3: CASSGGTSGRRSSYEQYF. The CDR3 DNA reads TGTGCCAGCAGCGGGGGGACTAGCGGGAGGAGGAGCTCCTACGAGCAGTACTTC.